The 5 T cell receptor beta chains reported below all come from one sample, sequenced in a study of OX40 agonist ivuxolimab in advanced cancers. The data were produced by immunoSEQ multiplex PCR, yet TCRdb's version contains in-frame clones alone and is incomplete. The sample comprises just over 20,000 clones, around three quarters of which are singletons, and less than 9.5% rests with the top ten. The sample in question was CD4+ or CD8+ T cells sorted from blood, obtained in a trial of the OX40 agonist ivuxolimab. Receptor source: an adult with an advanced solid tumor such as melanoma, head and neck, liver or kidney cancer.

The V gene is TRBV25-1, the J gene TRBJ2-7, with 12 bases matching TRBD1. The CDR3 has 15 residues. Trimming took 3 bases from V and 4 from J; bases not matched to a gene: 4. Germline V lookup: CDR1 MGHDK, CDR2 SYGVNS. For the CDR3, the DNA is TGTGCCAGCAGTGAGGGACAGGGGGCGCGGTACGAGCAGTACTTC. Amino acid sequence: CASSEGQGARYEQYF.

The rearrangement links TRBV7-2 to TRBJ2-7, with 7 bases fitting TRBD2. The length of the CDR3 is 16 residues. V shed 5 bases and J 0 bases; nucleotides not matched to a gene: 10. Germline V gives CDR1 SGHTA, CDR2 FQGNSA. This CDR3 is CASSGGGSPSSYEQYF. CDR3 bases: TGTGCCAGCAGCGGGGGGGGTAGCCCAAGCTCCTACGAGCAGTACTTC.

This clone was counted a single time. The chain couples TRBV4-1 to TRBJ2-7; TRBD1 matches 7 bases. The germline V gene has CDR1 MGHRA and CDR2 YSYEKL. With V trimmed by 1 base and J by 1 base, 1 base remained unmatched. The CDR3 runs 14 residues. The CDR3 loop is CASSQGQGSYEQYF. In nucleotides, the CDR3 is TGCGCCAGCAGCCAAGGACAGGGTTCCTACGAGCAGTACTTC.

The rearrangement joins TRBV5-5 to TRBJ2-7; unclear D gene. CDR1 and CDR2 (germline): SGHKS, YYEKEE (reference sequence). The CDR3 spans 12 residues. Trimming removed 0 bases from V and 3 bases from J, with 4 bases in between. In DNA form, the CDR3 reads TGTGCCAGCAGCTTGGGGGGCTACGAGCAGTACTTC. Protein product: CASSLGGYEQYF. The variable domain in full, with the rest retrieved from reference TRBV5-5 and TRBJ2-7, is DAGVTQSPTHLIKTRGQQVTLRCSPISGHKSVSWYQQVLGQGPQFIFQYYEKEERGRGNFPDRFSARQFPNYSSELNVNALLLGDSALYLCASSLGGYEQYFGPGTRLTVT.

The V call is TRBV5-1, the J call TRBJ1-2; D gene ambiguous. Germline lookup yields CDR1 SGHRS and CDR2 YFSETQ. This CDR3 spans 16 amino acids. V lost 0 bases and J lost 10, with 22 bases in between. The CDR3 DNA follows: TGCGCCAGCAGCTTGGGAACAGACACGCCGACCAAGTACTACACCTTC. Translated, it gives CASSLGTDTPTKYYTF.